This is a list of T cell receptor beta chains from one sample in a study of T cell repertoires in cytomegalovirus infection. TCRdb re-called the reads with MiXCR, one entry per CDR3 protein. This sample has almost 300,000 distinct CDR3 sequences, with around 10% found just once. The sequencing input was PBMCs. Source of these receptors: a human donor in good health (CMV status not recorded). Some clones in this sample may be carry-over from other donors' samples. Each CDR3 is given with its conserved first and last residue. D genes are given only for firm matches.

cdr3_aa j_call cdr3_length v_call d_call
CASSLQGALSGANVLTF TRBJ2-6 17 TRBV28 TRBD1
CASSQGQGIYGYTF TRBJ1-2 14 TRBV7-2 TRBD1
CASSVSGSRAGQFF TRBJ2-1 14 TRBV7-6 TRBD2
CASSDRAGQGFPNYGYTF TRBJ1-2 18 TRBV6-4 TRBD1
CASSLGGNEGETQYF TRBJ2-5 15 TRBV9 -
CASSLTREKLFF TRBJ2-2 12 TRBV7-2 -
CASSSPGQGAKEQYF TRBJ2-7 15 TRBV6-5 TRBD1
CASSFGTGPETQYF TRBJ2-5 14 TRBV28 -
CASVGQVGEQFF TRBJ2-1 12 TRBV12-5 TRBD1
CASKATGRQGGRRETQYF TRBJ2-5 18 TRBV28 -
CASRARTGPQHF TRBJ1-5 12 TRBV2 -
CASSGGLAGGPMADTQYF TRBJ2-3 18 TRBV10-2 TRBD2
CSARDTEGSPLHF TRBJ1-6 13 TRBV20-1 -
CASSAPTDTQYF TRBJ2-3 12 TRBV19 -
CASRPGGGRGYNEQFF TRBJ2-1 16 TRBV7-2 TRBD2
CASSFDRLNIQYF TRBJ2-4 13 TRBV14 -
CASSLAGYTGELFF TRBJ2-2 14 TRBV7-2 -
CVGGGGTNEQFF TRBJ2-1 12 TRBV20-1 TRBD2
CASRLAGVYNEQFF TRBJ2-1 14 TRBV12-3/TRBV12-4 TRBD2
CASGLGNEQYF TRBJ2-7 11 TRBV7-2 -
CASSLESRQGYNEQFF TRBJ2-1 16 TRBV5-5 TRBD1
CATSRRNDRENHYGYTF TRBJ1-2 17 TRBV15 TRBD1
CSAMPSSYNEQFF TRBJ2-1 13 TRBV20-1 -
CASTVGSRGYTF TRBJ1-2 12 TRBV28 -
CASWRGARDTEAFF TRBJ1-1 14 TRBV10-2 -
CASSDRTSGRVEQFF TRBJ2-1 15 TRBV6-4 TRBD2
CASSLEGMNTEAFF TRBJ1-1 14 TRBV7-9 -
CASSYLVTGELFF TRBJ2-2 13 TRBV6-2/TRBV6-3 -
CASSSWGGTNTIYF TRBJ1-3 14 TRBV12-3/TRBV12-4 -
CASRAWGARTEAFF TRBJ1-1 14 TRBV12-3/TRBV12-4 -
CASSLALGLNTEAFF TRBJ1-1 15 TRBV5-6 -
CASRPAGANYGYTF TRBJ1-2 14 TRBV27 -
CASSFGPSLSTTGELFF TRBJ2-2 17 TRBV5-4 -
CASSHSTGGNQPQHF TRBJ1-5 15 TRBV7-9 -
CASRGNTEAFF TRBJ1-1 11 TRBV28 -
CASSLDLRNKEQFF TRBJ2-1 14 TRBV7-9 -
CASSLLVGWGGAFF TRBJ1-1 14 TRBV28 -
CASSLALSYNEQFF TRBJ2-1 14 TRBV5-4 -
CASSPAVPGDRIYF TRBJ2-4 14 TRBV5-1 TRBD1
CSALDREYLSEQYF TRBJ2-7 14 TRBV29-1 TRBD1
CSVERTGGSTNEAFF TRBJ1-1 15 TRBV29-1 TRBD1
CASSHDESSGDTDTQYF TRBJ2-3 17 TRBV4-1 TRBD2
CATSRDRGANEQFF TRBJ2-1 14 TRBV15 -
CSARALPSGNTIYF TRBJ1-3 14 TRBV20-1 -
CASTLQAGVSDNEQFF TRBJ2-1 16 TRBV12-3/TRBV12-4 TRBD2
CASSQGQKGEKLFF TRBJ1-4 14 TRBV9 -
CASSYGRPSGNTIYF TRBJ1-3 15 TRBV6-5 -
CSFWTGGNDEQFF TRBJ2-1 13 TRBV29-1 TRBD1
CASRSWGGDPRAEAFF TRBJ1-1 16 TRBV6-2/TRBV6-3 -
CASSLGTRGNYGYTF TRBJ1-2 15 TRBV7-9 -
CASSLRTGSGETQYF TRBJ2-5 15 TRBV7-9 TRBD1
CSGEDPNTGELFF TRBJ2-2 13 TRBV29-1 -
CASSRLRESPLHF TRBJ1-6 13 TRBV7-9 -
CASTPVGQGRLYGYTF TRBJ1-2 16 TRBV7-2 -
CASSEGTGWQPQHF TRBJ1-5 14 TRBV25-1 -
CASSPNSPRRFATNEKLFF TRBJ1-4 19 TRBV18 -
CASSQGTSGGRDTQYF TRBJ2-3 16 TRBV2 TRBD2
CASRYWTGLFSPLHF TRBJ1-6 15 TRBV6-5 TRBD1